The 14 T cell receptor beta chains listed next were all sequenced from one sample in a study of blood T cell repertoires in COVID-19. Produced via immunoSEQ multiplex PCR; TCRdb's table is partial and in-frame only. Among 300,000 to 400,000 clones listed, about 86% were seen once. The material sequenced was peripheral blood. Receptors originate from a woman aged 55-70 years with COVID-19, enrolled during active disease.

The chain carries TRBV14 and TRBJ2-7; 7 positions agree with TRBD1. Germline values: CDR1 SGHDN, CDR2 FVKESK. With 6 bases clipped from V and 1 base from J, the junction kept 6 bases outside the gene matches. The CDR3 length is 14 residues. The CDR3 DNA follows: TGTGCCAGCAGGCAGACAGGGATTTCCTACGAGCAGTACTTC. Translated, it gives CASRQTGISYEQYF.

J is TRBJ2-7 and V is TRBV13; TRBD2 matches at 7 bases. The CDR3 has 14 residues. Germline assignment: CDR1 PRHDT and CDR2 FYEKMQ (reference sequence). The V and J ends lost 5 bases and 3 bases, in that order; junction bases with no gene match: 7. CDR3 protein: CASSMGTGGYEQYF. Here the CDR3 DNA reads TGTGCCAGCAGCATGGGGACGGGGGGCTACGAGCAGTACTTC.

As concerns this clone: Distinct nucleotide sequences in the sample also encode this CDR3. The chain has TRBV3-1 (or the pseudogene TRBV3-2) and TRBJ2-7; TRBD1 agrees at 9 bases. V lost 6 bases, J lost 3 bases, and 3 bases stayed unmatched. CDR3 length: 13 amino acids. Germline-derived CDR1 and CDR2 are LGHDT and YNNKEL (reference sequence). The CDR3 loop is CASSRQGVYEQYF. The CDR3 DNA reads TGTGCCAGCAGTCGACAGGGGGTCTACGAGCAGTACTTC.

This chain links TRBV3-1 (or the pseudogene TRBV3-2) with TRBJ2-5, with 12 bases aligning to TRBD2. The CDR3 has 16 residues. V lost 4 bases to trimming and J lost 1 base; unmatched junction nucleotides: 4. Germline V lookup: CDR1 LGHDT, CDR2 YNNKEL (reference sequence). Written as DNA, the CDR3 is TGTGCCAGCAGCCCATGGACTAGCGGGGCCCAAGAGACCCAGTACTTC. It specifies CASSPWTSGAQETQYF.

This clone was seen only a few times. This chain connects TRBV25-1 to TRBJ1-2, with D maybe TRBD1 (6 bases). The V and J ends lost 4 bases and 8 bases respectively, with 14 bases between them. Per germline, CDR1 MGHDK and CDR2 SYGVNS. CDR3 length equals 13 residues. DNA for the CDR3: TGTGCCAGCAGTGGGAACAGGGTCCGGGGCTACACCTTC. This codes for CASSGNRVRGYTF.

The rearrangement links TRBV11-1 to TRBJ2-1; possible D gene TRBD2, 5 bases. Germline V gene lookup returns CDR1 SGHAT and CDR2 FQDESV (reference sequence). CDR3 length: 13 residues. Trimming stripped 2 bases from V and 8 bases from J, with 10 bases between. The CDR3 nucleotides are TGTGCCAGCAGCTTAAGTCGGGGTGATGAGCAGTTCTTC. This sequence encodes CASSLSRGDEQFF.

This clone was recorded once. CDR3 loop: CASSSSSYEQYF. CDR3 nucleotide sequence: TGTGCCAGCAGTTCCAGCTCCTACGAGCAGTACTTC. The chain employs TRBV28 and TRBJ2-7; D uncertain. The CDR3 has 12 residues. Trimming pared 4 bases from V and 0 bases from J, leaving 4 bases between. Germline V CDR1 and CDR2: MDHEN, SYDVKM.

The chain uses TRBV9 and TRBJ2-3, with D perhaps matching TRBD1 (6 bases). Germline V lookup: CDR1 SGDLS, CDR2 YYNGEE. This CDR3 comprises 16 residues. Trimming pared 0 bases from V and 0 bases from J, leaving 11 bases between. For the CDR3, the DNA is TGTGCCAGCAGCGTAGTGGGGGCCGGGAGCACAGATACGCAGTATTTT. Translating gives CASSVVGAGSTDTQYF.

The chain combines TRBV4-2 with TRBJ2-3, with TRBD2 matching 14 bases. In germline, CDR1 is LGHNA, CDR2 YNFKEQ. The CDR3 is 18 amino acids. Germline trimming cut 3 bases from V and 4 bases from J; bases unmatched to any gene: 9. The CDR3 nucleotides are TGTGCCAGCAGCCACCCCCAGGGACTAGCGGGGGCCCCAGATACGCAGTATTTT. It translates to CASSHPQGLAGAPDTQYF.

The chain uses TRBV5-1 and TRBJ2-2; TRBD1 is a possible D gene (5 bases). CDR1 is SGHRS, CDR2 YFSETQ, per germline. Trimming stripped 4 bases from V and 4 bases from J, with 14 bases between. The CDR3 is made up of 15 amino acids. The CDR3 DNA follows: TGCGCCAGCAGCCTCCAGGGTCTGGGCACCGGGGAGCTGTTTTTT. It yields the protein CASSLQGLGTGELFF.

The gene calls are TRBV11-2 and TRBJ1-1, with D uncertain. This CDR3 is 16 amino acids long. Germline CDR1 and CDR2: SGHAT and FQNNGV. V lost 3 bases and J 6 bases, leaving 20 bases between the germline ends. Written as DNA, the CDR3 is TGTGCCAGCAGCTTTCGTGTCACAGAGAGTTATGCTGAAGCTTTCTTT. Protein product: CASSFRVTESYAEAFF.

The J gene is TRBJ2-5, the V gene TRBV5-1, with no clear D. Trimming pared 0 bases from V and 1 base from J, leaving 13 bases between. In germline, CDR1 is SGHRS, CDR2 YFSETQ. The CDR3 totals 16 residues. The CDR3 reads CASSLGPQELQETQYF. The CDR3 DNA reads TGCGCCAGCAGCTTGGGGCCCCAGGAACTCCAAGAGACCCAGTACTTC. The full variable domain, rest sourced from reference TRBV5-1 and TRBJ2-5, is KAGVTQTPRYLIKTRGQQVTLSCSPISGHRSVSWYQQTPGQGLQFLFEYFSETQRNKGNFPGRFSGRQFSNSRSEMNVSTLELGDSALYLCASSLGPQELQETQYFGPGTRLLVL.

V usage is TRBV5-5 and J usage is TRBJ1-4; tentative D call: TRBD1 (5 bases). Germline V gene lookup returns CDR1 SGHKS and CDR2 YYEKEE (reference sequence). V dropped 1 base and J dropped 8 bases, with 15 bases sitting between them. The CDR3 spans 15 residues. This chain's CDR3 is CASSLLRGAGEKLFF. The CDR3 DNA reads as TGTGCCAGCAGCTTGCTACGGGGCGCGGGGGAAAAACTGTTTTTT.

The J gene is TRBJ1-2, the V gene TRBV6-5; tentative D call: TRBD1 (5 bases). From germline, CDR1 is MNHEY and CDR2 SVGAGI. V lost 0 bases, J lost 5 bases, and 16 bases lay in between. The CDR3 has 16 residues. The CDR3 nucleotides are TGTGCCAGCAGTTACTCGCCCGTGGGGGGGACTTATGGCTACACCTTC. This encodes CASSYSPVGGTYGYTF.